The rows below give T cell receptor beta chains drawn from one sample of a study of regulatory T cells in long-lasting Graves disease. TCRdb analysed the multiplex PCR reads with MiXCR anew, one entry per CDR3 protein. Altogether 300,000 to 350,000 distinct CDR3 sequences are present, about 18% being singletons, with the ten largest covering 29%. The specimen was peripheral blood mononuclear cells (PBMCs), collected when the disease was refractory, from a patient treated with antithyroid drugs. The receptors were sampled from a female donor with Graves disease. Each CDR3 is given with its conserved first and last residue. D genes are given only for firm matches.

>TRBJ2-2|TRBV20-1|TRBD2
CSAREWIPTSSIYTGELFF
>TRBJ1-6|TRBV6-5|-
CASSYGTRSSPLHF
>TRBJ2-7|TRBV20-1|TRBD2
CSCPTSGRADEQYF
>TRBJ1-4|TRBV2|-
CASSVRGGANEKLFF
>TRBJ2-5|TRBV29-1|-
CSVVGYGETQYF
>TRBJ1-1|TRBV5-1|TRBD1
CASRRDRGLTEAFF
>TRBJ2-5|TRBV11-2|TRBD1
CASSWDRPRQETQYF
>TRBJ1-6|TRBV10-1|-
CASRLSDNSPLHF
>TRBJ2-2|TRBV27|-
CASSFGQIYTGELFF
>TRBJ2-5|TRBV30|-
CAWSGGAETQYF
>TRBJ2-3|TRBV20-1|-
CSADPEFSTDTQYF
>TRBJ1-1|TRBV19|-
CASSMRKGLTEAFF